Presented here are 29 T cell receptor beta chains from one specimen sequenced in a study of T-cell reconstitution after alpha-beta-depleted transplantation in children. Preparation of the TCRbeta library was carried out with unique molecular identifiers. In TCRdb, the PCR reads were re-called with MiXCR into one record per CDR3 protein. The table has a few hundred thousand distinct CDR3 sequences, approximately 9.9% seen once. The sequences come from PBMCs from the stem cell graft donor, collected from the stem cell graft. These receptors were collected from a human donor who donated a stem cell graft to a child with SCID.

This clonotype was observed at least ten times. The chain has TRBV20-1 and TRBJ2-7, with a possible D match to TRBD2 (5 bases). The V end was cut by 6 bases, the J end by 2 bases, with 14 bases between. This CDR3 contains 13 residues. Germline assignment: CDR1 DFQATT and CDR2 SNEGSKA (reference sequence). CDR3 sequence: CSALSRGPYEQYF. CDR3 nucleotides: TGCAGTGCCCTTAGTCGGGGTCCCTACGAGCAGTACTTC.

Details on this clonotype: A much larger clone lies a single base off, so this may be a read error. The chain employs TRBV5-1 and TRBJ2-1; D may be TRBD2 (5 bases). V was shortened by 0 bases and J by 5 bases, with 12 bases between the two germline ends. This CDR3 region has 15 residues. Germline V CDR1 and CDR2: SGHRS, YFSETQ. CDR3 residues: CASSLGEGPNNEQFF. For the CDR3, the DNA is TGCGCCAGCAGCTTGGGAGAGGGTCCTAACAATGAGCAGTTCTTC.

This clonotype was recorded at least ten times. V is TRBV5-1 and J is TRBJ1-2; perhaps TRBD1 as D (6 bases). Germline CDR1 and CDR2: SGHRS and YFSETQ. CDR3 length: 12 amino acids. Between the trimmed V and J ends, which lost 3 bases and 6 bases, there was a span of 9 bases. The CDR3 nucleotides are TGCGCCAGCAGCTGGGGGCGGGATGGCTACACCTTC. It encodes CASSWGRDGYTF. Full variable domain (outside the CDR3, taken from reference TRBV5-1 and TRBJ1-2): KAGVTQTPRYLIKTRGQQVTLSCSPISGHRSVSWYQQTPGQGLQFLFEYFSETQRNKGNFPGRFSGRQFSNSRSEMNVSTLELGDSALYLCASSWGRDGYTFGSGTRLTVV.

This clonotype was counted many times. This chain uses TRBV5-1 with TRBJ1-1; a possible D gene is TRBD1 (6 bases). From germline, CDR1 is SGHRS and CDR2 YFSETQ. The CDR3 is made up of 15 amino acids. The V gene lost 4 bases and the J gene lost 0 bases, with 13 bases spanning the gap. CDR3 DNA sequence: TGCGCCAGCAGCATCGGACAGAGCATGAACACTGAAGCTTTCTTT. This translates into CASSIGQSMNTEAFF.

This clonotype was picked up many times. The gene calls are TRBV5-1 and TRBJ2-7, with D possibly matching TRBD2 (6 bases). Trimming cost V 4 bases and J 4 bases, with 12 bases left between them. CDR1 and CDR2 from the germline V gene are SGHRS and YFSETQ. The CDR3 sequence is 13 residues long. The CDR3 reads CASSRRGEYEQYF. In DNA, the CDR3 is TGCGCCAGCAGCCGGCGCGGGGAATACGAGCAGTACTTC.

Many counts were recorded for this clonotype. This chain uses TRBV7-8 with TRBJ1-1; D is unresolved. V shed 3 bases and J shed 10 bases, with 21 bases lying between them. CDR3 size: 15 residues. Germline assignment: CDR1 SGHVS and CDR2 FQNEAQ. The chain's CDR3 is CASSLGAGFSDGAFF. DNA for the CDR3: TGTGCCAGCAGCTTGGGCGCGGGGTTCTCAGATGGAGCTTTCTTT.

This clonotype was seen repeatedly, ten times or more. The chain has TRBV20-1 and TRBJ1-2; a weak D match, TRBD1 (5 bases). The CDR3 is 11 residues long. Germline V lookup: CDR1 DFQATT, CDR2 SNEGSKA (reference sequence). Trimming left V 5 bases short and J 6 bases short, with 10 bases between. The CDR3 is CSALGENGYTF. The CDR3 DNA follows: TGCAGTGCTCTGGGGGAGAATGGCTACACCTTC.

At least ten counts were recorded for this clonotype. V and J are TRBV6-1 and TRBJ1-3, with 7 bases aligning to TRBD1. CDR3 length: 16 amino acids. V gave up 4 bases and J gave up 7 bases; unmatched junction bases: 13. Germline V gene sequence: CDR1 MNHNS, CDR2 SASEGT. The CDR3 sequence: CASSGWGRQGQNTIYF. DNA of the CDR3: TGTGCCAGCAGTGGATGGGGAAGACAGGGTCAGAACACCATATATTTT.

This clonotype was detected ten times or more. The chain recombines TRBV7-6 with TRBJ2-2; TRBD2 might be the D (5 bases). This CDR3 comprises 14 residues. The ends were cut back, 1 base at V and 6 bases at J, with 9 bases in the middle. CDR1 is SGHVS, CDR2 FNYEAQ, per germline. This CDR3 reads CASSLEGRAGELFF. In DNA, the CDR3 is TGTGCCAGCAGCTTAGAAGGGCGGGCCGGGGAGCTGTTTTTT.

This clonotype was seen at least ten times. The chain is built from TRBV5-1 and TRBJ2-1, with TRBD2 matching over 8 bases. CDR1 and CDR2 (germline): SGHRS, YFSETQ. This CDR3 contains 16 residues. V trimming: 1 base; J trimming: 3 bases; junction bases outside the gene matches: 6. CDR3 region: CASSLSSGALYNEQFF. As DNA, the CDR3 is TGCGCCAGCAGCTTGAGTAGCGGGGCCCTCTACAATGAGCAGTTCTTC.

The chain is built from TRBV5-4 and TRBJ1-2; a weak D match, TRBD1 (6 bases). The germline CDR1 and CDR2 sequences are SGHNT and YYREEE (reference sequence). The length of the CDR3 is 15 residues. Trimming pared 4 bases from V and 6 bases from J, leaving 19 bases between. The CDR3 DNA reads TGTGCCAGCAGCCGTCAGGACAGCCCGTTCCATGGCTACACCTTC. Residues: CASSRQDSPFHGYTF.

The chain couples TRBV28 to TRBJ2-1; D perhaps matches TRBD1 (5 bases). V gave up 7 bases and J gave up 4 bases, with 14 bases separating them. The CDR3 loop spans 14 amino acids. The germline CDR1 and CDR2 sequences are MDHEN and SYDVKM. The CDR3 DNA follows: TGTGCCAGCAACAAAGGGGCAGATTACAATGAGCAGTTCTTC. Protein product: CASNKGADYNEQFF.

This clonotype was detected many times. V and J are TRBV5-1 and TRBJ2-7; 8 bases match TRBD2. There are 15 residues in the CDR3. Germline CDR1 and CDR2: SGHRS and YFSETQ. Trimming cost V 0 bases and J 3 bases; bases outside gene matches: 5. As DNA, the CDR3 is TGCGCCAGCAGCTTGGGAGCGGGGGACCTCTACGAGCAGTACTTC. Protein product: CASSLGAGDLYEQYF.

This clonotype occurred many times. The V and J genes are TRBV27 and TRBJ2-5; 7 bases align to TRBD1. In germline, CDR1 is MNHEY, CDR2 SMNVEV (reference sequence). Trimming at V came to 4 bases and at J to 8 bases, leaving 10 bases not matched to a gene. CDR3 length: 14 residues. CDR3 residues: CASSSTGFGPTQYF. For the CDR3, the DNA is TGTGCCAGCAGTTCGACAGGGTTCGGGCCAACCCAGTACTTC.

There are many counts of this clonotype. The chain links TRBV20-1 to TRBJ1-2; 8 bases map to TRBD1. The V gene end was trimmed by 5 bases and the J gene end by 4 bases; junction bases not matched to a gene: 15. The length of the CDR3 is 16 residues. Germline CDR1 and CDR2: DFQATT and SNEGSKA (reference sequence). The CDR3 region is CSALNPQGAHIYGYTF. CDR3 sequence (DNA): TGCAGTGCTCTAAATCCCCAGGGGGCGCACATCTATGGCTACACCTTC.

This clonotype was seen repeatedly, ten times or more. The chain carries TRBV5-1 and TRBJ1-1; 7 bases align to TRBD1. V dropped 5 bases and J dropped 2; count of bases not matched to a gene: 3. This CDR3 has 13 residues. Germline V CDR1 and CDR2: SGHRS, YFSETQ. The CDR3 bases are TGCGCCAGCAGAGGGACAGATAACACTGAAGCTTTCTTT. This translates into CASRGTDNTEAFF.

In this sample, this clonotype turned up many times. The chain recombines TRBV14 with TRBJ2-1; TRBD2 matches at 7 bases. CDR3 length: 18 amino acids. V lost 0 bases and J lost 3; bases outside the gene matches: 11. Germline CDR1 and CDR2: SGHDN and FVKESK. Here the CDR3 DNA reads TGTGCCAGCAGCCAAGATTGGGGAGGGACGACCTACTACAATGAGCAGTTCTTC. It yields the protein CASSQDWGGTTYYNEQFF.

In this sample, this clonotype turned up many times. The rearrangement uses TRBV20-1 and TRBJ1-5; no clear D. V was clipped by 3 bases and J by 8 bases, with 11 bases between them. Germline CDR1 reads DFQATT; CDR2 reads SNEGSKA (reference sequence). The CDR3 loop spans 12 amino acids. This chain's CDR3 is CSASWLSEPQHF. In DNA, the CDR3 is TGCAGTGCTAGTTGGTTATCAGAGCCCCAGCATTTT.

This clonotype was recorded at least ten times. The chain recombines TRBV20-1 with TRBJ1-4; D is ambiguous. The CDR3 consists of 14 residues. V lost 6 bases and J 3 bases, leaving 14 bases between the germline ends. From germline, CDR1 is DFQATT and CDR2 SNEGSKA (reference sequence). This CDR3 is CSAFPETANEKLFF. The CDR3 region has the DNA TGCAGTGCCTTCCCGGAGACGGCTAATGAAAAACTGTTTTTT.

This clonotype was seen ten or more times. This rearrangement joins TRBV7-2 to TRBJ2-7, with a weak D call TRBD1 (6 bases). Trimming shortened V by 4 bases and J by 5 bases, and 12 bases separated the two germline ends. Germline V gene data show CDR1 as SGHTA and CDR2 as FQGNSA. This CDR3 region has 13 residues. The CDR3 here is CASSSSTGNEQYF. The CDR3 nucleotides read TGTGCCAGCAGCTCATCTACAGGGAACGAGCAGTACTTC.

This clonotype was recorded at least ten times. V and J are TRBV5-6 and TRBJ2-3, with D perhaps TRBD2 (5 bases). The CDR3 totals 14 residues. Trimming took 0 bases from V and 4 from J, leaving 9 bases between them. Germline V CDR1 and CDR2: SGHDT, YYEEEE. Here the CDR3 reads CASSLGGLADTQYF. The CDR3 DNA sequence: TGTGCCAGCAGCTTGGGAGGGTTAGCAGATACGCAGTATTTT.

In its sample, this clonotype was seen many times. The gene calls are TRBV3-1 and TRBJ2-3, with 8 bases that match TRBD1. The germline CDR1 and CDR2 sequences are LGHDT and YNNKEL (reference sequence). This CDR3 has 15 residues. Trimming removed 3 bases from V and 1 base from J; junction bases left unmatched: 3. Written as DNA, the CDR3 is TGTGCCAGCAGCCACACAGGGGGAGGCACAGATACGCAGTATTTT. Translated, it gives CASSHTGGGTDTQYF.

This clonotype was detected ten times or more. The chain has TRBV15 and TRBJ2-1; TRBD2 is a possible D gene (5 bases). Germline V gene data show CDR1 as LNHNV and CDR2 as YYDKDF (reference sequence). V lost 4 bases and J 10 bases, leaving 26 bases between the germline ends. The CDR3 consists of 17 residues. The CDR3 sequence is CATSTPLAGTPMWEQFF. The CDR3 nucleotides are TGTGCCACCAGCACGCCCCTCGCGGGTACGCCAATGTGGGAGCAGTTCTTC.

This clonotype was seen repeatedly, ten times or more. The chain combines TRBV5-1 with TRBJ2-1; maybe TRBD1 (6 bases). The V gene lost 2 bases and the J gene lost 8 bases, with 17 bases spanning the gap. The CDR3 length is 15 residues. Germline V gene lookup returns CDR1 SGHRS and CDR2 YFSETQ. The CDR3 sequence: CASSFTGPGIDEQFF. The CDR3 DNA reads as TGCGCCAGCAGCTTTACAGGGCCCGGGATTGATGAGCAGTTCTTC.

This clonotype was seen at least ten times. This rearrangement joins TRBV12-3 or TRBV12-4 to TRBJ2-1; TRBD2 is a possible D gene (6 bases). The CDR3 spans 13 residues. V was clipped by 7 bases and J by 10 bases, with 17 bases between them. The CDR3 is CASTLRGPGEQFF. The CDR3 nucleotides read TGTGCCAGCACCCTGCGGGGTCCGGGCGAGCAGTTCTTC.

This clonotype was picked up many times. V and J are TRBV20-1 and TRBJ1-4; D gene uncertain. The CDR3 runs to 15 residues. V lost 1 base to trimming and J lost 2 bases, with 11 bases between them. Germline CDR1 reads DFQATT; CDR2 reads SNEGSKA (reference sequence). CDR3: CSARAGEVTNEKLFF. CDR3 nucleotides: TGCAGTGCTAGAGCCGGGGAGGTGACTAATGAAAAACTGTTTTTT.

The sample holds many counts of this clonotype. The rearrangement joins TRBV28 to TRBJ1-6; D is possibly TRBD1 (5 bases). Trimming stripped 10 bases from V and 5 bases from J, with 24 bases between. Looked up from germline, CDR1 is MDHEN and CDR2 is SYDVKM. CDR3 size: 17 residues. The CDR3 sequence is CATEDTSAGQDNSPLHF. CDR3 in DNA: TGTGCCACCGAGGACACTTCGGCGGGTCAGGATAATTCACCCCTCCACTTT.

This clonotype has ten or more counts. The chain links TRBV29-1 to TRBJ2-1; 12 bases are shared with TRBD2. The CDR3 sequence is 17 residues long. Germline lookup yields CDR1 SQVTM and CDR2 ANQGSEA. The V gene end was trimmed by 0 bases and the J gene end by 7 bases; junction bases not matched to a gene: 10. This CDR3 is CSVEDWKELAGGNEQFF. The CDR3 bases are TGCAGCGTTGAAGATTGGAAGGAGCTAGCGGGGGGGAATGAGCAGTTCTTC.

V and J are TRBV7-9 and TRBJ2-5; D not certain. V was shortened by 0 bases and J by 5 bases, with 16 bases between the two germline ends. The CDR3 runs to 16 residues. Germline V gene data show CDR1 as SEHNR and CDR2 as FQNEAQ (reference sequence). The DNA of the CDR3 is TGTGCCAGCAGCTTAGCGCTACTGGGATCGCACGAGACCCAGTACTTC. It codes for CASSLALLGSHETQYF.